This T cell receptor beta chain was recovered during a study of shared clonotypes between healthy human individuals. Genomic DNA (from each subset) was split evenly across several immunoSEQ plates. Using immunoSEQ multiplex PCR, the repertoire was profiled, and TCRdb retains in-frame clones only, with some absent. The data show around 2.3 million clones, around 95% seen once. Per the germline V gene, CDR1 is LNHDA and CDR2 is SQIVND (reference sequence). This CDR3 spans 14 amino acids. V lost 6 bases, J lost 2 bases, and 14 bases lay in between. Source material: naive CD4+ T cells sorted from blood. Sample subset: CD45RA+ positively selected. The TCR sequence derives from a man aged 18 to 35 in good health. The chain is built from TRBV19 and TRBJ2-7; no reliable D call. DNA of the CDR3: TGTGCCAGTAGCATTACCGGGTCCGCCTACGAGCAGTACTTC. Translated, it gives CASSITGSAYEQYF.